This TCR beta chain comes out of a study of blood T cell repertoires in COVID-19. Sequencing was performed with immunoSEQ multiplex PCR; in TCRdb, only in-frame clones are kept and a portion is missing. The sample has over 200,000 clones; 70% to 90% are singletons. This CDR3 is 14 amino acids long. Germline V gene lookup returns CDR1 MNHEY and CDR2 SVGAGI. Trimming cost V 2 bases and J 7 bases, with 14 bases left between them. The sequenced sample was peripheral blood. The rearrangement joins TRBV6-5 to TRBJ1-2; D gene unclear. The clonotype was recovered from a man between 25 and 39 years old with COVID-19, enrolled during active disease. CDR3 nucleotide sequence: TGTGCCAGCAGTTACGAGGTCGGGGTGGGTGGCTACACCTTC. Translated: CASSYEVGVGGYTF.